This T cell receptor beta chain was identified during a study of T cell responses to AZD1222 COVID-19 vaccine (dated by TCRdb to the early 2020s). In terms of the full investigation: AZD1222 recipients whose second dose came at about 4 weeks and those whose second dose came at about 12 weeks were combined into one group, since spike-specific TCR depth and breadth did not differ between the two schedules. Trial participants were enrolled by age into 18-55, 56-69 and 70-plus year subgroups, with 148, 28 and 57 TCR-sequenced participants respectively. TCR sequencing covered approximately 230 trial participants: about 210 given two doses of AZD1222 and approximately 26 given two doses of MenACWY control vaccine.

Deletion took 1 base off V and 9 bases off J, with a span of 12 bases between the germline ends. The germline V gene (reference sequence) yields LGHDT for CDR1 and YNNKEL for CDR2. Its CDR3 holds 13 amino acids, cysteine through phenylalanine. The entry retains the CDR3 DNA only, 39 bases that are in frame from base 1. The CDR3 regions of human TCRbeta chains were subjected to immunosequencing. In the original analysis: Repertoire TCRs were matched against a reference library of SARS-CoV-2-specific TCRs generated with the MIRA antigen-specificity platform. Breadth meant the fraction of unique TCRs that were SARS-CoV-2-associated, whereas depth meant the fraction of total T cells that were SARS-CoV-2-associated. Using the MIRA data, every spike-specific TCR was mapped to the spike region that the TCR reacted to and assigned to either a CD4 or a CD8 class. Log10-transformed breadth and depth values were compared by one-way ANOVA with Sidak's multiple comparisons tests. The table comes from immuneACCESS by way of TCRdb, which keeps in-frame sequences with V and J called. Part of the clones is missing from these tables; in studies checked, under half for an unresolved V gene and the rest for unknown reasons. That table supplies the V and J calls and clone size; D and trimming were determined from the DNA. The table for this sample lists tens of thousands of clones; approximately 85% of them were counted only once. In total, the top ten clones hold less than 15% of the sample.

The paper as a whole reports these results and caveats: After two AZD1222 doses, spike-specific TCR breadth and depth were significantly higher than at day 0 and than in MenACWY recipients. Because no day 14 peak-response samples were available, the repertoires could be characterized only after the peak T cell response. Nearly half of unique spike-specific TCRs reportedly recognized epitopes outside regions mutated in the B.1.351 and B.1.1.7 variants. Conclusions about previously exposed vaccinees were limited because only six AZD1222 recipients were SARS-CoV-2 seropositive at baseline. Vaccine-associated CD4 TCRs spanned the whole spike protein, with dominant responses in regions 160-218 and 743-854. Participants were mostly white British, with more females than males. The authors suggested clonal diversity may have been underestimated. The 56-69-year group was small, and its depth increase did not reach significance, likely because of low power.

What the time point label conveys for this sample: baseline before first vaccination. Vaccinee samples came from UK trials COV001 and COV002, including a single-blind randomized controlled phase 2/3 trial of AZD1222 (ChAdOx1 nCoV-19) in healthy adults. Trial participant PBMC samples were collected at day 0 and day 28 after the second dose for TCRbeta chain sequencing. This clone occurred a few times. There is no known antigen for this receptor. No base quality values were provided; no much bigger clone lies one nucleotide off. Recombination joined TRBV3-1 (or the pseudogene TRBV3-2) with TRBJ1-1; D gene: possibly TRBD1, on 5 matching bases. The sample in question was peripheral blood, obtained on day 0 of AZD1222 vaccination. This TCR derives from an adult in good health. The bases read TGTGCCAGCAGCCAAGGGGGGGGTGGACAAGCTTTCTTT. Its translation reads: CASSQGGGGQAFF.